Following are 14 T cell receptor beta chains from one sample sequenced in a study of blood T cell repertoires in COVID-19. The table came from immunoSEQ multiplex PCR; TCRdb's copy has only in-frame clones and leaves some out. In the table there are about 150,000 clones, 80% to 85% of which are singletons. Specimen: peripheral blood. These TCRs come from a man aged 30-40 years with COVID-19, enrolled during active disease.

V usage is TRBV2 and J usage is TRBJ2-5, with D possibly TRBD2 on 6 matching bases. Germline assignment: CDR1 SNHLY and CDR2 FYNNEI. The CDR3 extends over 14 amino acids. V gave up 7 bases and J gave up 5 bases, with 17 bases separating them. CDR3 nucleotides: TGTGCCAGCAAAGGGTCGCGGGATACTGAGACCCAGTACTTC. Protein sequence: CASKGSRDTETQYF.

The V gene is TRBV7-2, the J gene TRBJ1-6; 7 nucleotides match TRBD1. V was clipped by 5 bases and J by 6 bases; unmatched bases: 7. Germline CDR1 is SGHTA and CDR2 is FQGNSA. The CDR3 spans 15 residues. The CDR3 sequence: CASSRQGWGNSPLHF. The DNA for the CDR3 is TGTGCCAGCAGCAGACAGGGATGGGGTAATTCACCCCTCCACTTT.

V is TRBV2 and J is TRBJ2-1; D is ambiguous. Germline CDR1 and CDR2: SNHLY and FYNNEI. CDR3 length: 13 residues. Trimming removed 1 base at V and 6 bases at J, with 7 bases between. CDR3 in amino acids: CASSEVQANEQFF. DNA for the CDR3: TGTGCCAGCAGTGAAGTGCAAGCCAATGAGCAGTTCTTC.

This clone is a singleton in its sample. The genes are TRBV2 and TRBJ1-1; D gene unclear. CDR1 is SNHLY and CDR2 is FYNNEI in the germline V gene. V gave up 11 bases and J gave up 1 base, with 14 bases separating them. This CDR3 spans 13 amino acids. CDR3 DNA: TGTGCCGGTCAGAGGGAAGAGAACACTGAAGCTTTCTTT. As protein: CAGQREENTEAFF.

The genes are TRBV19 and TRBJ2-4; possible D gene TRBD1, 6 bases. The germline CDR1 and CDR2 sequences are LNHDA and SQIVND (reference sequence). CDR3 length: 15 amino acids. The ends were cut back, 5 bases at V and 0 bases at J, with 11 bases in the middle. The CDR3 is CASSVGQLAKNIQYF. In DNA form, the CDR3 reads TGTGCCAGTAGTGTCGGACAGCTAGCCAAAAACATTCAGTACTTC. The full variable domain, its missing parts supplied by reference TRBV19 and TRBJ2-4, is DGGITQSPKYLFRKEGQNVTLSCEQNLNHDAMYWYRQDPGQGLRLIYYSQIVNDFQKGDIAEGYSVSREKKESFPLTVTSAQKNPTAFYLCASSVGQLAKNIQYFGAGTRLSVL.

This clone was seen a few times. The rearrangement links TRBV28 to TRBJ1-2; tentative D call: TRBD1 (6 bases). Germline loops: CDR1 MDHEN, CDR2 SYDVKM. V lost 5 bases, J lost 0 bases, and 13 bases lay in between. The CDR3 spans 15 residues. The CDR3 spells CASSAGYRANYGYTF. The DNA of the CDR3 is TGTGCCAGCAGTGCGGGCTACAGGGCTAACTATGGCTACACCTTC.

CDR3 nucleotide sequence: TGTGCCAGCCCCGGGGACAGAAAACGGAATGAGCAGTTCTTC. Translation: CASPGDRKRNEQFF. The chain joins TRBV25-1 to TRBJ2-1; 7 nucleotides match TRBD1. J gave up 7 bases and V 8 bases, and 11 bases lay outside the gene matches. The CDR3 is made up of 14 amino acids. In germline, CDR1 is MGHDK, CDR2 SYGVNS.

The count of this clone is one. The rearrangement uses TRBV7-8 and TRBJ2-7; 9 bases line up with TRBD1. The CDR3 runs 15 residues. V gave up 1 base and J gave up 6 bases; unmatched junction bases: 7. Germline V lookup: CDR1 SGHVS, CDR2 FQNEAQ. CDR3 region: CASSLGRDRALEQYF. DNA for the CDR3: TGTGCCAGCAGCTTAGGGAGGGACAGGGCCCTCGAGCAGTACTTC.

The V gene is TRBV7-2, the J gene TRBJ2-1; no firm D call. The CDR3 is made up of 12 amino acids. Trimming took off 3 bases at V and 5 bases at J, with 5 bases between the two ends. Germline CDR1 is SGHTA and CDR2 is FQGNSA. CDR3 residues: CASSFADNEQFF. The CDR3 region has the DNA TGTGCCAGCAGCTTTGCGGACAATGAGCAGTTCTTC.

The chain carries TRBV6-6 and TRBJ1-5; the match to TRBD1 covers 7 bases. With V trimmed by 10 bases and J by 3 bases, 6 bases remained unmatched. The CDR3 covers 13 residues. Germline loops: CDR1 MNHNY, CDR2 SVGAGI (reference sequence). The CDR3 DNA is TGTGCCATCAGAACAGGGGTCAATCAGCCCCAGCATTTT. This gives the protein CAIRTGVNQPQHF.

This clone is a singleton in its sample. The chain's CDR3 is CASSLFGLEEPQHF. The CDR3 DNA reads TGTGCCAGCAGTTTATTCGGTTTAGAGGAGCCCCAGCATTTT. The genes are TRBV28 and TRBJ1-5; unclear D gene. From germline, CDR1 is MDHEN and CDR2 SYDVKM. This CDR3 comprises 14 residues. Trimming cost V 1 base and J 8 bases, with 12 bases left between them.

The DNA for the CDR3 is TGTGCCAGCAGCCGGGGACAGATCCCTAACTATGGCTACACCTTC. Protein: CASSRGQIPNYGYTF. V is TRBV5-6 and J is TRBJ1-2; TRBD1 agrees at 7 bases. The CDR3 spans 15 residues. The junction had 6 bases not matched to a gene; V was cut back by 4 bases and J by 0 bases. Germline V gene sequence: CDR1 SGHDT, CDR2 YYEEEE.

This rearrangement joins TRBV18 to TRBJ1-5; D might be TRBD1 (6 bases). Germline CDR1 KGHSH, CDR2 LQKENI. V was pared by 1 base and J by 3 bases, with 10 bases between. The CDR3 runs 15 residues. The CDR3 protein is CASSPRDTDNQPQHF. CDR3 in DNA: TGTGCCAGCTCACCACGGGACACAGACAATCAGCCCCAGCATTTT. Supplemented by reference TRBV18 and TRBJ1-5, the full variable domain reads NAGVMQNPRHLVRRRGQEARLRCSPMKGHSHVYWYRQLPEEGLKFMVYLQKENIIDESGMPKERFSAEFPKEGPSILRIQQVVRGDSAAYFCASSPRDTDNQPQHFGDGTRLSIL.

The genes are TRBV6-1 and TRBJ2-7; TRBD2 aligns across 7 bases. This CDR3 is 17 amino acids long. Germline loops: CDR1 MNHNS, CDR2 SASEGT. The ends lost 0 bases at V and 2 bases at J; junction bases unmatched: 10. The CDR3: CASSEAGWSGTTYEQYF. In nucleotides, the CDR3 is TGTGCCAGCAGTGAAGCTGGATGGTCAGGGACTACCTACGAGCAGTACTTC.